One and the same sample provided the 23 T cell receptor beta chains below, sequenced in a study of blood T cell repertoires in COVID-19. Assay used: immunoSEQ multiplex PCR; TCRdb lists only in-frame clones, some missing. Of about 220,000 clones listed, roughly 87% were seen once; the top ten hold 2% to 3%. Sequencing input: PBMCs or T cells enriched from blood (not recorded which). These receptors came from a woman between 25 and 40 years old with acute COVID-19.

The rearrangement joins TRBV7-9 to TRBJ1-1; D may be TRBD1 (5 bases). Germline loops: CDR1 SEHNR, CDR2 FQNEAQ (reference sequence). The germline V and J ends were trimmed by 8 bases and 5 bases, with 9 bases remaining between them. This CDR3 contains 11 residues. As DNA, the CDR3 is TGTGCCAGCTGGGGGGTGACTGAAGCTTTCTTT. Translated: CASWGVTEAFF.

This clone was counted a few times. The rearrangement uses TRBV10-1 and TRBJ2-5, with TRBD2 identical over 10 bases. This CDR3 has 16 residues. CDR1 and CDR2 (germline): WNHNN, SYGVQD (reference sequence). V shed 4 bases, J shed 5 bases, and the junction held 10 bases outside the gene matches. CDR3 sequence (DNA): TGCGCCAGCAGTGCTACGAGCGGGGGGGCGAGGGAGACCCAGTACTTC. It yields the protein CASSATSGGARETQYF.

CDR3 in DNA: TGTGCTAGTGGTTTGGTCTTAGCGGGGGGCGGTGAGCAGTTCTTC. This sequence encodes CASGLVLAGGGEQFF. V and J are TRBV12-5 and TRBJ2-1, with 10 positions matching TRBD2. With 0 bases clipped from V and 9 bases from J, the junction kept 5 bases outside the gene matches. Germline V gives CDR1 LGHNT, CDR2 FRNRAP. This CDR3 is 15 amino acids long.

The chain has TRBV6-5 and TRBJ1-1; 8 nucleotides align to TRBD1. V lost 6 bases and J lost 8; bases outside the gene matches: 2. This CDR3 is built from 11 residues. CDR1 and CDR2 from the germline V gene are MNHEY and SVGAGI. The CDR3 nucleotides read TGTGCCAGCAGGGACAGGGTAGAAGCTTTCTTT. Its translation: CASRDRVEAFF.

This clone appeared once. J is TRBJ2-1 and V is TRBV7-8; possible D gene TRBD1, 5 bases. The CDR3 has 14 amino acids. The V gene's germline CDR1 is SGHVS and CDR2 FQNEAQ. Trimming cost V 4 bases and J 4 bases, with 11 bases left between them. The DNA of the CDR3 is TGTGCCAGCAGCTACCGACAGACTTACAATGAGCAGTTCTTC. It yields the protein CASSYRQTYNEQFF.

In this sample, this clone turned up a few times. The identical CDR3 is also encoded by other nucleotide sequences in the sample. The CDR3, as DNA: TGTGCCAGCAGACCTCAGGGGGATAGCAATCAGCCCCAGCATTTT. The encoded protein is CASRPQGDSNQPQHF. The genes are TRBV6-5 and TRBJ1-5, with 7 nucleotides matching TRBD1. The V gene end was trimmed by 6 bases and the J gene end by 0 bases; junction bases not matched to a gene: 5. Germline V gene data show CDR1 as MNHEY and CDR2 as SVGAGI. The CDR3 is 15 amino acids.

The rearrangement joins TRBV5-6 to TRBJ2-3, with 8 bases identical to TRBD1. Germline-derived CDR1 and CDR2 are SGHDT and YYEEEE. This CDR3 has 15 residues. V dropped 3 bases and J dropped 1; count of bases not matched to a gene: 4. CDR3 sequence: CASSSPGQGTDTQYF. In nucleotides, the CDR3 is TGTGCCAGCAGCTCACCGGGACAGGGCACAGATACGCAGTATTTT. Full variable domain (rest looked up from reference TRBV5-6 and TRBJ2-3): DAGVTQSPTHLIKTRGQQVTLRCSPKSGHDTVSWYQQALGQGPQFIFQYYEEEERQRGNFPDRFSGHQFPNYSSELNVNALLLGDSALYLCASSSPGQGTDTQYFGPGTRLTVL.

This clone was detected once. CDR3 amino acids: CASSLDGGGPYNEQFF. The CDR3, as DNA: TGCGCCAGCAGCTTGGATGGCGGGGGACCCTACAATGAGCAGTTCTTC. The V and J genes are TRBV5-1 and TRBJ2-1; TRBD2 matches at 7 bases. Germline V gives CDR1 SGHRS, CDR2 YFSETQ. This CDR3 region has 16 residues. Unmatched junction bases numbered 5, after V lost 0 bases and J lost 2 bases.

The chain joins TRBV25-1 to TRBJ2-1; 16 nucleotides align to TRBD2. The CDR3 runs 15 residues. Germline-derived CDR1 and CDR2 are MGHDK and SYGVNS. With V trimmed by 3 bases and J by 7 bases, 0 bases remained unmatched. In nucleotides, the CDR3 is TGTGCCAGCAGTGAGGGACTAGCGGGGGGGAATGAGCAGTTCTTC. The encoded protein is CASSEGLAGGNEQFF. The variable domain in full, completed from reference TRBV25-1 and TRBJ2-1, reads EADIYQTPRYLVIGTGKKITLECSQTMGHDKMYWYQQDPGMELHLIHYSYGVNSTEKGDLSSESTVSRIRTEHFPLTLESARPSHTSQYLCASSEGLAGGNEQFFGPGTRLTVL.

In this sample, this clone turned up many times. CDR3 DNA: TGTGCCAGTGGGGGACAGGGGAATGAGCAGTTCTTC. Its translation: CASGGQGNEQFF. This chain links TRBV19 with TRBJ2-1, with 10 bases fitting TRBD1. With V trimmed by 8 bases and J by 7 bases, 2 bases remained unmatched. In germline, CDR1 is LNHDA, CDR2 SQIVND (reference sequence). The CDR3 runs to 12 residues.

The V gene is TRBV11-2, the J gene TRBJ2-1; the match to TRBD2 covers 7 bases. The CDR3 runs 12 residues. Germline V lookup: CDR1 SGHAT, CDR2 FQNNGV. V lost 3 bases, J lost 8 bases, and 1 base stayed unmatched. This CDR3 reads CASSLGGDEQFF. The CDR3 nucleotides are TGTGCCAGCAGCTTGGGGGGGGATGAGCAGTTCTTC.

The chain couples TRBV6-5 to TRBJ2-7, with TRBD1 matching 9 bases. CDR3 length: 15 amino acids. V lost 4 bases, J lost 4 bases, and 8 bases stayed unmatched. CDR1 MNHEY and CDR2 SVGAGI come from the germline V gene. The CDR3 is CASSFPGQGIYEQYF. CDR3 DNA sequence: TGTGCCAGCAGTTTCCCGGGACAGGGAATTTACGAGCAGTACTTC.

The chain employs TRBV2 and TRBJ1-2, with D perhaps TRBD1 (5 bases). This CDR3 comprises 12 residues. The germline V gene has CDR1 SNHLY and CDR2 FYNNEI. Trimming removed 6 bases at V and 5 bases at J, with 10 bases between. In DNA, the CDR3 is TGTGCCAGCAGGCAGGGCCTATATGGCTACACCTTC. It yields the protein CASRQGLYGYTF.

This clone was detected once. The V gene is TRBV4-1, the J gene TRBJ1-4, with a tentative D call TRBD1 (6 bases). The V gene's germline CDR1 is MGHRA and CDR2 YSYEKL. This CDR3 contains 17 residues. Trimming stripped 2 bases from V and 8 bases from J, with 21 bases between. The CDR3 DNA reads TGCGCCAGCAGCCAAAGCCCAGACCCGGGGGGCGGGGAAAAACTGTTTTTT. This sequence encodes CASSQSPDPGGGEKLFF.

The gene calls are TRBV6-5 and TRBJ1-2, with TRBD1 as a possible D gene (6 bases). This CDR3 is 13 amino acids long. Germline V lookup: CDR1 MNHEY, CDR2 SVGAGI. V was pared by 6 bases and J by 6 bases, with 14 bases between. The DNA for the CDR3 is TGTGCCAGCAGGCAGGGGAGACTGGATGGCTACACCTTC. Translating it yields CASRQGRLDGYTF.

V gene TRBV6-4 combines with J gene TRBJ2-2, with D uncertain. This CDR3 comprises 15 residues. V was cut by 3 bases and J by 5 bases, with 13 bases left in between. The germline gives CDR1 MRHNA, CDR2 SNTAGT. As DNA, the CDR3 is TGTGCCAGCAGTGATTCTTCCTACCAAACCGGGGAGCTGTTTTTT. Amino acid sequence: CASSDSSYQTGELFF.

The chain has TRBV10-3 and TRBJ1-4; D not resolved. CDR3 length: 15 amino acids. Germline V gene lookup returns CDR1 ENHRY and CDR2 SYGVKD. V was cut by 0 bases and J by 0 bases, with 5 bases left in between. The CDR3 bases are TGTGCCATCAGTGAGTCTCCCGCAACTAATGAAAAACTGTTTTTT. Translated: CAISESPATNEKLFF.

The chain links TRBV5-1 to TRBJ1-2, with a possible D match to TRBD1 (6 bases). The CDR3 consists of 13 residues. Germline V gene sequence: CDR1 SGHRS, CDR2 YFSETQ. Trimming took off 3 bases at V and 4 bases at J, with 10 bases between the two ends. CDR3 nucleotides: TGCGCCAGCAGCTCAACAGGGATCTATGGCTACACCTTC. Its protein is CASSSTGIYGYTF.

The rearrangement uses TRBV30 and TRBJ2-3; a weak D match, TRBD2 (6 bases). The germline CDR1 and CDR2 sequences are GTSNPN and SVGIG (reference sequence). V was clipped by 3 bases and J by 6 bases, with 16 bases between them. The CDR3 extends over 14 amino acids. This chain's CDR3 is CAWSGMWGRDTQYF. DNA for the CDR3: TGTGCCTGGAGCGGGATGTGGGGGAGGGATACGCAGTATTTT.

Note on this clone: One end of the junction does not line up with germline, which may come from a read error. The genes are TRBV7-7 and TRBJ2-5; a weak D match, TRBD1 (6 bases). Germline V lookup: CDR1 SSHAT, CDR2 FNYEAQ (reference sequence). There are 14 residues in the CDR3. The CDR3, as DNA: TGTGCTAGCAGCTCAAACACAGGGACGGAGACCCAGTACTTC. As protein: CASSSNTGTETQYF.

The chain employs TRBV4-3 and TRBJ1-5; 7 bases match TRBD1. The V gene end was trimmed by 5 bases and the J gene end by 1 base; junction bases not matched to a gene: 11. Germline V gene lookup returns CDR1 LGHNA and CDR2 YSLEER. This CDR3 is built from 17 residues. CDR3 bases: TGCGCCAGCAGCTTAAGAATAGGGGGCTCGAGCAATCAGCCCCAGCATTTT. Encoded protein: CASSLRIGGSSNQPQHF.

This clone was seen only a few times. V is TRBV7-9 and J is TRBJ2-1; D is undetermined. CDR3 length: 13 residues. The germline V and J ends were trimmed by 1 base and 15 bases, with 16 bases remaining between them. CDR1 and CDR2 from the germline V gene are SEHNR and FQNEAQ (reference sequence). In DNA form, the CDR3 reads TGTGCCAGCAGCTTAGAGGCTAGTTACGCACCGTTCTTC. It yields the protein CASSLEASYAPFF.

The V gene is TRBV27, the J gene TRBJ2-1, with D maybe TRBD2 (6 bases). This CDR3 is built from 14 residues. Germline V gene data show CDR1 as MNHEY and CDR2 as SMNVEV (reference sequence). V lost 6 bases and J lost 5, with 14 bases in between. The CDR3 loop reads CASSLGGVDNEQFF. The DNA for the CDR3 is TGTGCCAGCAGCCTTGGAGGGGTAGACAATGAGCAGTTCTTC.